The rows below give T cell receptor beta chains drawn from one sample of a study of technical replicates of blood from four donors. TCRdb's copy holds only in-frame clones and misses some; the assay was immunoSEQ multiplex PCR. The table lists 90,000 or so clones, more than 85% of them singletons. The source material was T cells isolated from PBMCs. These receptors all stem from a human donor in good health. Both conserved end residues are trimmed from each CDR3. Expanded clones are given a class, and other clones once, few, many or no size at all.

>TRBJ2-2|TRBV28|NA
ASSYRDRSPTGELF
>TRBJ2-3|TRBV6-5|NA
ASRRVAGSTDTQY
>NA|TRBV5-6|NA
ASSAETGVPYEQY
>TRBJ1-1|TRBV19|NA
ASSSSGQGLTEAF
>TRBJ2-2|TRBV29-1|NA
SVVDSGAGELF
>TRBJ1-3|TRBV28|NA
ASRDSVSGNTIY
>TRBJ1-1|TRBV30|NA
AWSPDRNTEAF
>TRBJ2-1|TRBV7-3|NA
ASSSQSGREWANEQF
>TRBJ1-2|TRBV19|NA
ASSPSVSNYGYT
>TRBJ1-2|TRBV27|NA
ASSLSNSYYGYT
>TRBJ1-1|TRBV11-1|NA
ASADNPGGGTEAF
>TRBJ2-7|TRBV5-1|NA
ASRALAGGPYEQY
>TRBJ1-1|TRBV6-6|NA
ASTIGSTEAF
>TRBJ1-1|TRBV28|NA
ASSFRGTEAF
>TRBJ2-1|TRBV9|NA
ASSVRLAGGDEQF
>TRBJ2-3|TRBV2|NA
ASSGTGMSTDTQY
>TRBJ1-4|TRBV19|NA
ASSTGGQGSEKLF
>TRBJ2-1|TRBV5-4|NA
ASSLVGGYNEQF
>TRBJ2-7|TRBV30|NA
AWTGNTYEQY
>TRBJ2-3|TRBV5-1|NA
ASSLRTSGSSTDTQY
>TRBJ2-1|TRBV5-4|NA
ASSLGAGGPSDNEQF
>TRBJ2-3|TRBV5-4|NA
ASSLDQREGFGTDTQY
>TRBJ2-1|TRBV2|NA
ASSVSGVNNEQF
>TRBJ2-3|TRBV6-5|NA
ASRRGTSTDTQY
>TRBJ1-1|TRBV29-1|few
SVDHAGNTEAF
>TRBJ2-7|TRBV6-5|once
ASSYAGYEQY
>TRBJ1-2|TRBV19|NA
ASSIMLRSNYGYT
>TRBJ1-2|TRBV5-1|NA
ASSFSLGQAYGYT